This T cell receptor (beta chain) appears in the sequencing data of a study of graft-versus-host responses after intestinal transplantation. Across the whole study: Every recipient had anti-thymocyte globulin induction and three to four years of tacrolimus plus steroids. The study, taken as a whole, reports: Recipient marrow showed GvH clones, some seen first in ileum or blood. An association linked early post-transplant HvG declines with peak circulating GvH clone levels. When patients had graft-donor T cell macrochimerism, their allografts held high graft-versus-host to host-versus-graft clonal ratios.

Repertoires were generated with immunoSEQ multiplex PCR, while TCRdb's copy carries only in-frame clones and drops some. The repertoire holds 20,000 or so clones, about nine tenths seen once, with around 2% in the top ten. On this clone: Antigen unknown.

V gave up 0 bases and J gave up 4 bases, with 15 bases separating them. This CDR3 contains 15 residues. Germline CDR1 reads GTSNPN; CDR2 reads SVGIG (reference sequence). The origin of this receptor is a human patient who received an intestinal transplant, so some T cells may come from the graft donor. The V call is TRBV30, the J call TRBJ2-5; no clear D gene. The sample was PBMCs, taken about 350 days after transplant. CDR3 residues: CAWSVLGQLGETQYF. The CDR3 bases are TGTGCCTGGAGTGTATTAGGCCAACTGGGAGAGACCCAGTACTTC.